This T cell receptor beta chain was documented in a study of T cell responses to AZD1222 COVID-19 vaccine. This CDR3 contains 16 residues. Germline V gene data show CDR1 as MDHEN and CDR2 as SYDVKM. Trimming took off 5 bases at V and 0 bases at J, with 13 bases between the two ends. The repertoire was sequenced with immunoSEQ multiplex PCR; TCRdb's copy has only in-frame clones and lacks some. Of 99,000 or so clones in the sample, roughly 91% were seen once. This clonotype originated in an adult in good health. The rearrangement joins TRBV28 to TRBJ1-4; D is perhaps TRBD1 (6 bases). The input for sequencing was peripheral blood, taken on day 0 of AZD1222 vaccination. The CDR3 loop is CASSLLGHSTNEKLFF. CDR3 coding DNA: TGTGCCAGCAGTCTGCTGGGACACTCAACTAATGAAAAACTGTTTTTT.